The 8 T cell receptor beta chains below all came from one sample that was sequenced in a study of Graves' ophthalmopathy and Graves' hyperthyroidism. The sequenced template was RNA, covering the TCR beta CDR3 region. The authors performed first-round RT-PCR with HTBI primers and then a second-round multiplex PCR. TCRdb re-called the multiplex PCR reads with MiXCR, one entry per CDR3 protein. Of a few hundred thousand distinct CDR3 sequences in the sample, 17% are singletons; the top ten hold roughly an eighth. Sequencing was done on a sample of peripheral blood. These receptors were obtained from an adult man with Graves' ophthalmopathy.

This clonotype was counted at least ten times. This chain uses TRBV11-2 with TRBJ1-1, with TRBD1 matching over 11 bases. After removal of 4 bases from V and 1 base from J, the junction contained 5 bases not matched to a gene. Per the germline V gene, CDR1 is SGHAT and CDR2 is FQNNGV. The CDR3 contains 16 residues. The CDR3 region has the DNA TGTGCCAGCAGCTCAGGACAGGGGGCGCGGAACACTGAAGCTTTCTTT. It translates to CASSSGQGARNTEAFF.

This clonotype showed up many times. V usage is TRBV10-1 and J usage is TRBJ2-4, with D unclear. This CDR3 comprises 14 residues. The germline gives CDR1 WNHNN, CDR2 SYGVQD (reference sequence). The V and J ends lost 8 bases and 1 base respectively, with 12 bases between them. In DNA form, the CDR3 reads TGCGCCAGCGGCCGGATGGAGGCCAAAAACATTCAGTACTTC. It is translated as CASGRMEAKNIQYF.

This clonotype was seen ten or more times. The chain combines TRBV20-1 with TRBJ1-1; D gene ambiguous. Germline CDR1 is DFQATT and CDR2 is SNEGSKA (reference sequence). The CDR3 spans 14 residues. Trimming pared 3 bases from V and 1 base from J, leaving 12 bases between. The CDR3 DNA reads as TGCAGTGCTAGCCTCTCTGCCAAGAACACTGAAGCTTTCTTT. Translated, it gives CSASLSAKNTEAFF.

This clonotype was recorded once. This may stem from a read error, because a much larger clone lies one nucleotide away. V is TRBV12-3 or TRBV12-4 and J is TRBJ1-1; D unresolved. V was shortened by 7 bases and J by 3 bases, with 12 bases between the two germline ends. The CDR3 consists of 13 residues. CDR3 in amino acids: CASIQRWYTEAFF. The CDR3 DNA reads as TGTGCCAGCATCCAAAGGTGGTACACTGAAGCTTTCTTT.

At least ten counts were recorded for this clonotype. The rearrangement uses TRBV12-3 or TRBV12-4 and TRBJ1-1; tentative D call: TRBD1 (6 bases). V lost 7 bases, J lost 0 bases, and 12 bases lay in between. This CDR3 is 14 amino acids long. The CDR3 sequence: CASTPRGMNTEAFF. The CDR3 region has the DNA TGTGCCAGCACCCCCAGGGGCATGAACACTGAAGCTTTCTTT.

This clonotype was picked up many times. The rearrangement links TRBV27 to TRBJ1-5; the D gene is possibly TRBD1 (5 bases). From germline, CDR1 is MNHEY and CDR2 SMNVEV (reference sequence). Trimming left V 4 bases short and J 5 bases short, with 12 bases between. The length of the CDR3 is 14 residues. The CDR3 DNA reads as TGTGCCAGCAGTTACGCGGGGACCCATCAGCCCCAGCATTTT. It is translated as CASSYAGTHQPQHF.

This clonotype was observed once. CDR3 in amino acids: CASSYGGGSSPLHF. The CDR3 coding sequence is TGTGCCAGCAGTTATGGGGGGGGCTCTTCACCCCTCCACTTT. The genes are TRBV6-5 and TRBJ1-6; a weak D match, TRBD1 (6 bases). This CDR3 contains 14 residues. Trimming took 3 bases from V and 9 from J, leaving 12 bases between them. The germline V gene encodes CDR1 MNHEY and CDR2 SVGAGI.

J is TRBJ2-5 and V is TRBV30; 13 bases are a match to TRBD2. V dropped 0 bases and J dropped 3; count of bases not matched to a gene: 1. Germline CDR1 reads GTSNPN; CDR2 reads SVGIG (reference sequence). The CDR3 extends over 15 amino acids. The CDR3 sequence: CAWSVGTSGKETQYF. The CDR3 DNA reads as TGTGCCTGGAGTGTCGGGACTAGCGGGAAAGAGACCCAGTACTTC.